This TCR beta chain originates from a study of blood T cell repertoires in COVID-19. Study-wide context: COVID-19 samples, acute and convalescent, were from the United States, Italy and Spain. Sample material is recorded as cDNA or gDNA derived from T cells, B-cell-depleted T cells, or PBMCs.

V was clipped by 0 bases and J by 4 bases, with 12 bases between them. Germline values: CDR1 KGHSH, CDR2 LQKENI. This CDR3 has 15 residues. In the original processing: Nucleated cell counts were estimated from reference gene primer amplification. Assay used: immunoSEQ multiplex PCR; TCRdb lists only in-frame clones, some missing. D and trimming come from the DNA, and the V and J calls and clone size come from that table. Of 100,000 to 150,000 clones listed, approximately 81% are singletons. The sequence derives from a man in his 60s with acute or convalescent COVID-19. The sample consisted of peripheral blood. The chain has TRBV18 and TRBJ1-1, with D tentatively TRBD1 (5 bases). The CDR3 region is CASSPPRGPGTEAFF. CDR3 DNA: TGTGCCAGCTCACCACCTAGGGGTCCGGGCACTGAAGCTTTCTTT. Variable domain in full (rest from reference TRBV18 and TRBJ1-1): NAGVMQNPRHLVRRRGQEARLRCSPMKGHSHVYWYRQLPEEGLKFMVYLQKENIIDESGMPKERFSAEFPKEGPSILRIQQVVRGDSAAYFCASSPPRGPGTEAFFGQGTRLTVV.